This T cell receptor beta chain derives from a study of human T cells and chemical hapten exposure. J lost 3 bases, V lost 2 bases, and 3 bases had no gene match. The CDR3 runs 14 residues. Germline CDR1 SNHLY, CDR2 FYNNEI. This clonotype came up a few times. Its cognate antigen is unknown. Time point indicated: patch test 2, 6 weeks after DPC sensitization. The treatment is: therapeutic diphenylcyclopropenone sensitization with weekly scalp DPC. The authors extracted total RNA from unfractionated whole blood. Notes on the study in general: Every donor had alopecia, and their immune response may therefore differ from healthy people's. Expanded TCR sets contained significantly more large CDR3 similarity clusters than controls.

TCRdb re-analysed the RACE reads in MiXCR, keeping a single row per CDR3 protein. The table shows 35,000 to 45,000 distinct CDR3 sequences, with approximately 10% occurring only once. The origin of this receptor is a woman in her twenties or thirties with alopecia areata. Some clones in this sample may be carry-over from other donors' samples. The input for sequencing was whole blood, taken in connection with sensitization to the hapten diphenylcyclopropenone (DPC). The genes are TRBV2 and TRBJ1-1, with TRBD1 identical over 7 bases. The CDR3 DNA reads TGTGCCAGCAGTGAATCCAGGGGGTACACTGAAGCTTTCTTT. This translates into CASSESRGYTEAFF.